The 21 T cell receptor beta chains presented below share a single source sample, sequenced in a study of blood T cell repertoires in COVID-19. Clones were sequenced by immunoSEQ multiplex PCR, and TCRdb holds only the in-frame ones, with some missing. The sample shows 20,000 to 25,000 clones, around 70% of them seen only once. The material sequenced was peripheral blood. Every receptor here comes from a human donor in a cohort sampled during active or convalescent COVID-19.

This clone ranks as medium-sized. The chain has TRBV30 and TRBJ2-2, with 15 nucleotides matching TRBD2. J was trimmed by 1 base and V by 4 bases; bases with no gene match: 10. Germline V gives CDR1 GTSNPN, CDR2 SVGIG (reference sequence). CDR3 length: 19 residues. In nucleotides, the CDR3 is TGTGCCTGGAATTTCCGGACTAGCGGGAGGGCCGAGAACACCGGGGAGCTGTTTTTT. This translates into CAWNFRTSGRAENTGELFF.

The chain has TRBV3-1 (or the pseudogene TRBV3-2) and TRBJ2-5, with D possibly being TRBD2 (7 bases). The germline V gene encodes CDR1 LGHDT and CDR2 YNNKEL (reference sequence). CDR3 size: 16 residues. Between the trimmed V and J ends, which lost 0 bases and 5 bases, there was a span of 16 bases. The CDR3 DNA is TGTGCCAGCAGCCAAGATCTAGGGGGAGCGGGGGAGACCCAGTACTTC. It yields the protein CASSQDLGGAGETQYF.

The genes are TRBV6-2 or TRBV6-3 and TRBJ1-2; 8 nucleotides match TRBD1. CDR3 length equals 14 residues. Germline CDR1 is MNHEY and CDR2 is SVGEGT. With 6 bases clipped from V and 8 bases from J, the junction kept 11 bases outside the gene matches. The CDR3 DNA reads TGTGCCAGCAGCAAAGGACAGGGAGTCTACGGCTACACCTTC. It is translated as CASSKGQGVYGYTF.

The V call is TRBV4-3, the J call TRBJ1-6; D remains unclear. The ends were cut back, 1 base at V and 7 bases at J, with 8 bases in the middle. CDR3 length: 14 amino acids. Germline V gene data show CDR1 as LGHNA and CDR2 as YSLEER. CDR3 sequence reads: CASSQGAENSPLHF. The CDR3 DNA reads TGCGCCAGCAGCCAAGGTGCAGAAAATTCACCCCTCCACTTT.

Comments on this clone: Other DNA sequences within the sample encode an identical CDR3. The chain links TRBV5-4 to TRBJ2-1; D perhaps matches TRBD1 (6 bases). The CDR3 is made up of 15 amino acids. Trimming stripped 0 bases from V and 2 bases from J, with 9 bases between. Germline CDR1 and CDR2: SGHNT and YYREEE (reference sequence). The CDR3: CASSLDRDTYNEQFF. CDR3 sequence (DNA): TGTGCCAGCAGCTTGGACAGGGATACCTACAATGAGCAGTTCTTC.

The CDR3 sequence is CASSYRSEQYV. The CDR3 DNA reads as TGTGCCAGCAGTTACAGGTCGGAGCAGTACGTC. The J gene is TRBJ2-7, the V gene TRBV28; possible D gene TRBD1, 5 bases. This CDR3 region has 11 residues. Trimming stripped 4 bases from V and 7 bases from J, with 8 bases between. Germline CDR1 and CDR2: MDHEN and SYDVKM.

CDR3 in amino acids: CASSPAGAGNEKLFF. The CDR3 DNA reads TGTGCCAGCTCACCGGCCGGGGCGGGGAATGAAAAACTGTTTTTT. The chain joins TRBV18 to TRBJ1-4; possibly TRBD1 for D (5 bases). The CDR3 has 15 amino acids. From germline, CDR1 is KGHSH and CDR2 LQKENI. Trimming pared 3 bases from V and 5 bases from J, leaving 13 bases between.

This chain joins TRBV7-2 and TRBJ1-2, with 9 positions matching TRBD1. The CDR3 consists of 15 residues. With 1 base clipped from V and 8 bases from J, the junction kept 8 bases outside the gene matches. Germline V lookup: CDR1 SGHTA, CDR2 FQGNSA. The CDR3 DNA sequence: TGTGCCAGCAGCTTAGTGTGGGACAGGGAGGAAGGCTACACCTTC. Its translation: CASSLVWDREEGYTF.

This sequence joins TRBV29-1 and TRBJ2-1; 14 bases line up with TRBD2. The CDR3 has 16 amino acids. The V segment lost 3 bases and the J segment 4 bases; nucleotides outside the gene matches: 5. Germline CDR1 and CDR2: SQVTM and ANQGSEA. The CDR3 is CSVDWTSGRLYNEQFF. The CDR3 DNA follows: TGCAGCGTTGATTGGACTAGCGGGAGGCTTTACAATGAGCAGTTCTTC.

The CDR3 reads CASSPAREGLGDTQYF. The CDR3 DNA sequence: TGCGCCAGCAGCCCAGCTCGGGAGGGCCTTGGAGATACGCAGTATTTT. J is TRBJ2-3 and V is TRBV4-3; 8 bases align to TRBD2. With 4 bases clipped from V and 5 bases from J, the junction kept 11 bases outside the gene matches. The CDR3 extends over 16 amino acids. Germline CDR1 LGHNA, CDR2 YSLEER.

The chain carries TRBV27 and TRBJ1-2; no firm D call. CDR1 MNHEY and CDR2 SMNVEV come from the germline V gene (reference sequence). The V end lost 6 bases, the J end lost 14 bases, and 19 bases lay between the germline ends. The CDR3 consists of 12 residues. The DNA of the CDR3 is TGTGCCAGCAGCCAAACGCGTGGTAGTTGGACCTTC. It encodes CASSQTRGSWTF.

The chain recombines TRBV10-3 with TRBJ1-5; the D gene is possibly TRBD1 (5 bases). CDR3 length: 13 residues. The V end was cut by 8 bases, the J end by 4 bases, with 12 bases between. CDR1 and CDR2 (germline): ENHRY, SYGVKD. As DNA, the CDR3 is TGTGCCATCGGGGGGGGACCGAATCAGCCCCAGCATTTT. Encoded protein: CAIGGGPNQPQHF.

J is TRBJ1-1 and V is TRBV19, with 10 bases fitting TRBD1. The CDR3 length is 15 residues. Germline CDR1 LNHDA, CDR2 SQIVND (reference sequence). The ends lost 4 bases at V and 8 bases at J; junction bases unmatched: 10. The CDR3 coding sequence is TGTGCCAGTAGTAATCTGGGACAGGGGCCCCCCGAAGCTTTCTTT. As protein: CASSNLGQGPPEAFF. Together with reference TRBV19 and TRBJ1-1, the CDR3 gives the full variable domain: DGGITQSPKYLFRKEGQNVTLSCEQNLNHDAMYWYRQDPGQGLRLIYYSQIVNDFQKGDIAEGYSVSREKKESFPLTVTSAQKNPTAFYLCASSNLGQGPPEAFFGQGTRLTVV.

This chain links TRBV7-2 with TRBJ2-3; TRBD2 matches at 11 bases. Unmatched junction bases numbered 9, after V lost 2 bases and J lost 5 bases. Germline CDR1 and CDR2: SGHTA and FQGNSA. The CDR3 totals 17 residues. This CDR3 is CASSLMSSGRPGDTQYF. The CDR3 coding sequence is TGTGCCAGCAGCTTAATGTCTAGCGGGAGGCCTGGAGATACGCAGTATTTT.

A few counts support this clone. V usage is TRBV10-1 and J usage is TRBJ1-3; TRBD1 agrees at 7 bases. The J segment lost 0 bases and the V segment lost 3 bases, leaving 8 bases of the junction unmatched. Germline V CDR1 and CDR2: WNHNN, SYGVQD (reference sequence). The CDR3 covers 17 residues. In DNA form, the CDR3 reads TGCGCCAGCAGTGACCACCGGGACAGACGCTCTGGAAACACCATATATTTT. This codes for CASSDHRDRRSGNTIYF.

V is TRBV6-1 and J is TRBJ2-2; TRBD1 aligns across 9 bases. The germline V gene has CDR1 MNHNS and CDR2 SASEGT. Germline trimming cut 3 bases from V and 4 bases from J; bases unmatched to any gene: 3. The CDR3 loop spans 15 amino acids. CDR3 in amino acids: CASSEGQGGTGELFF. The CDR3 DNA follows: TGTGCCAGCAGTGAGGGACAGGGCGGCACCGGGGAGCTGTTTTTT.

The chain couples TRBV13 to TRBJ1-3; D remains unclear. Trimming pared 5 bases from V and 8 bases from J, leaving 10 bases between. CDR3 length: 12 amino acids. Germline-derived CDR1 and CDR2 are PRHDT and FYEKMQ (reference sequence). DNA for the CDR3: TGTGCCAGCAGCGCTGACGGGGACACCATATATTTT. It translates to CASSADGDTIYF.

The rearrangement uses TRBV6-6 and TRBJ2-3, with D perhaps TRBD1 (5 bases). Germline lookup yields CDR1 MNHNY and CDR2 SVGAGI (reference sequence). The CDR3 consists of 15 residues. V lost 5 bases and J lost 2, with 14 bases in between. The CDR3 DNA sequence: TGTGCCAGCAGTAGAGGACACCCACCCACAGATACGCAGTATTTT. Translated: CASSRGHPPTDTQYF.

The rearrangement joins TRBV5-3 to TRBJ1-3; D remains ambiguous. TRBV5-3 falls under the ORF class, with uncertain function. CDR3 length: 15 residues. Trimming shortened V by 1 base and J by 0 bases, and 8 bases separated the two germline ends. DNA for the CDR3: TGTGCCAGAAGCTTGCCGGTAAACTCTGGAAACACCATATATTTT. Amino acid sequence: CARSLPVNSGNTIYF.

The V and J genes are TRBV7-2 and TRBJ2-2; TRBD2 matches 16 bases. CDR3 length: 16 residues. Per the germline V gene, CDR1 is SGHTA and CDR2 is FQGNSA. J gave up 6 bases and V 5 bases, and 3 bases lay outside the gene matches. The CDR3 loop reads CASSRGLAGGPGELFF. The CDR3 DNA reads as TGTGCCAGCAGCCGGGGACTAGCGGGAGGGCCCGGGGAGCTGTTTTTT.

The V gene is TRBV19, the J gene TRBJ2-7; 14 bases align to TRBD2. The CDR3 extends over 19 amino acids. Germline V lookup: CDR1 LNHDA, CDR2 SQIVND (reference sequence). Trimming removed 4 bases from V and 7 bases from J; junction bases left unmatched: 18. CDR3: CASSKAGTSGSPGLGEQYF. The CDR3 DNA reads TGTGCCAGTAGTAAAGCCGGGACTAGCGGGAGCCCCGGGTTAGGAGAGCAGTACTTC.